This T cell receptor beta chain came from a study of cytomegalovirus exposure and HLA in healthy donors. This clone has a handful of counts. PCR employed 60 Vbeta and 13 Jbeta primers. Data came from immunoSEQ multiplex PCR; TCRdb stores just in-frame clones and leaves some out. The sample has 65,000 to 85,000 clones; roughly a tenth are singletons. Trimming left V 6 bases short and J 4 bases short, with 16 bases between. CDR3 length: 14 residues. Germline loops: CDR1 SQVTM, CDR2 ANQGSEA. Sequencing input: PBMCs. The receptor was derived from a man aged 55-75 years in good health and CMV-seropositive. V and J are TRBV29-1 and TRBJ1-3, with D hard to call. The CDR3 is CSVLWSRGGNTIYF. CDR3 coding DNA: TGCAGCGTCCTTTGGAGTCGCGGCGGAAACACCATATATTTT.